The 3 T cell receptor beta chains below all came from one sample that was sequenced in a study of regulatory T cells in long-lasting Graves disease. Researchers made TCR beta libraries by using iRepertoire HTBI primers and running Arm-PCR on CDR3 regions. TCRdb re-called the multiplex PCR reads with MiXCR, one entry per CDR3 protein. The sample has 370,000 or so distinct CDR3 sequences, about a sixth seen once. Indicated time point: newly diagnosed GD, antithyroid drugs for less than 3 months. RNA extracted from PBMCs served as the sequencing template. These data are also associated with another study on T cells in Graves' hyperthyroidism and ophthalmopathy.

Sequenced here: peripheral blood mononuclear cells (PBMCs), sampled at new diagnosis, from a patient treated with antithyroid drugs. The receptor source for this set is a young woman with Graves disease.

This clonotype was observed many times. The J gene is TRBJ2-7, the V gene TRBV28; 10 bases are shared with TRBD1. CDR3 length: 15 residues. CDR1 and CDR2 (germline): MDHEN, SYDVKM. J was trimmed by 4 bases and V by 2 bases; bases with no gene match: 5. The CDR3 bases are TGTGCCAGCAGTTTAACGACAGGGGGCTTGTACGAGCAGTACTTC. It codes for CASSLTTGGLYEQYF.

This clonotype was seen repeatedly, ten times or more. V is TRBV30 and J is TRBJ2-7, with 7 bases aligning to TRBD1. In germline, CDR1 is GTSNPN, CDR2 SVGIG (reference sequence). Unmatched junction bases numbered 7, after V lost 0 bases and J lost 2 bases. This CDR3 comprises 15 residues. This CDR3 reads CAWSVKDRATYEQYF. The DNA of the CDR3 is TGTGCCTGGAGTGTAAAAGACAGGGCTACCTACGAGCAGTACTTC.

This clonotype was recorded many times. This chain connects TRBV6-2 or TRBV6-3 to TRBJ2-1; 8 nucleotides agree with TRBD2. Germline assignment: CDR1 MNHEY and CDR2 SVGEGT. The V segment lost 2 bases and the J segment 4 bases; nucleotides outside the gene matches: 13. The CDR3 runs to 18 residues. The DNA of the CDR3 is TGTGCCAGCAGTTACGCACGGCAACTAGCGGTATTTTACAATGAGCAGTTCTTC. It specifies CASSYARQLAVFYNEQFF.